This T cell receptor beta chain was captured in a study of cytomegalovirus exposure and HLA in healthy donors. Points from the study as a whole: Per published reports, the classifier diagnosed cytomegalovirus status with high specificity and sensitivity. While the bulk of TCR sequences proved rare, some public TCRs turned up in many donors. Cytomegalovirus-associated status was assigned to around 160 TCR beta chains. That first-cohort TCR clusters tended to co-occur in the roughly 130 validation repertoires was found in a later analysis.

Sequencing used immunoSEQ multiplex PCR; TCRdb keeps in-frame clones, though not all of them. The repertoire consists of 110,000 to 150,000 clones, with roughly nine tenths occurring once and the leading ten covering 0.6% to 0.85%. Details on this clone: The antigen is unknown.

The specimen was PBMCs. The sequence was collected from a man between 18 and 29 years old in good health and CMV-seronegative.

The CDR3 nucleotides are TGTGCCAGCAGCCAACCGTCCGGGACTAGCGGGGAAGGGGCCAAAAACATTCAGTACTTC. It yields the protein CASSQPSGTSGEGAKNIQYF. The chain carries TRBV4-2 and TRBJ2-4; 13 nucleotides match TRBD2. The ends lost 2 bases at V and 1 base at J; junction bases unmatched: 11. CDR1 and CDR2 from the germline V gene are LGHNA and YNFKEQ. The CDR3 totals 20 residues.